This T cell receptor (beta chain) derives from a study of CD8 T cells in Susac syndrome. Study-level results: The study acknowledged a relatively small number of individuals in its TCR sequencing and HLA analysis.

This CDR3 has 17 residues. The trim removed 5 bases at V and 0 bases at J, leaving 8 bases unmatched. A word on this clonotype: What it binds is not known.

About 0.45 to 1 ug RNA was reverse transcribed with random hexamers. Amplification of TCR beta CDR3 across 54 Vbeta and 13 Jbeta was performed with immunoSEQ multiplex PCR. Using its own MiXCR run on the immunoSEQ multiplex PCR reads, TCRdb lists one record per CDR3 protein. The repertoire holds 300,000 or so distinct CDR3 sequences, with roughly nine tenths as singletons. This sequence joins TRBV12-3 or TRBV12-4 and TRBJ1-5; 9 positions match TRBD1. The receptor was derived from a human donor with multiple sclerosis. Source material: CD4+ T cells from PBMCs. CDR3 loop: CASSQGQGGNSNQPQHF. In DNA, the CDR3 is TGTGCCAGCAGTCAGGGACAGGGAGGAAATAGCAATCAGCCCCAGCATTTT.